The subject of this entry is one TCR beta chain. This clonotype was found many times. No antigen is known for it. Qualities for individual bases were not recorded, and no much larger clone is one base off. For repertoire sequencing, TCR beta CDR3 regions were amplified from RNA transcripts. The first round of RT-PCR was done with HTBI primers and the Qiagen OneStep RT-PCR kit, and was followed by a second round of multiplex PCR, then size selection and purification. Sequencing of the libraries was carried out on an Illumina HiSeq2000 in paired-end mode with 100 bp reads. The source study handled its data this way. SOAPnuke was used for read processing, and reads with adapters, uncalled bases, a mean Phred below 15, or no exact constant-primer or identifier match were discarded. COPE v1.2.5 was used to merge high-quality paired reads. Clonotypes were defined as unique nucleotide sequences and were aligned to IMGT TRB V, D and J references using MiTCR v1.1. The analysis was limited to V-J combinations with a frequency above 0.0001, which together covered 99% to 99.2% of the repertoires. A TCR clonal expansion and chaos score per V-J combination was defined as the ratio of F50 clonal expansion to chaos observed in the TCRdist matrix. Welch's t-statistics and random forest were used to reduce the features to approximately 13 V-J combinations, which were then used as input to a naive Bayes classifier. The similarity between thyroid and blood repertoires was quantified using the Morisita-Horn index. The public reads were reprocessed in TCRdb via fastp at Q25 and MiXCR, keeping in-frame beta chains. Identical CDR3 proteins give one entry, which carries the most common genes and DNA. These V and J calls are TCRdb output, not the study's own analysis. The sample yields 450,000 or so distinct CDR3 sequences; about 15% were counted once. The ten biggest clones cover roughly 10% of the sample.

This sample was included in a study of Graves' ophthalmopathy and Graves' hyperthyroidism (dated by TCRdb to 2017 to 2018). For the study in its entirety: Peripheral blood was collected at initial diagnosis, prior to any treatment. In five to seven hyperthyroidism patients, the T-cell repertoire of thyroid tissue was compared with the T-cell repertoire of blood. In total, around 130 blood samples were TCR-sequenced: some 43 ophthalmopathy, roughly 80 hyperthyroidism and approximately 17 hyperthyroidism-to-ophthalmopathy patients. For training and testing, the 110 or so patients in the discovery cohort were randomly divided in a 7:3 ratio. The independent validation cohort included around 19 hyperthyroidism patients plus 17 patients who later progressed from hyperthyroidism to ophthalmopathy. The study used TCR beta repertoire signatures to distinguish Graves' ophthalmopathy from Graves' hyperthyroidism and to predict progression to ophthalmopathy. Following sampling, methimazole starting at 30 mg daily was administered to hyperthyroidism patients, and high-dose intravenous methylprednisolone was administered to ophthalmopathy patients. To explore V-J signatures that separate ophthalmopathy from hyperthyroidism, a discovery set of 95 to 100 patients was enrolled, consisting of approximately 44 with ophthalmopathy and roughly 59 with stable hyperthyroidism. Results and caveats for the whole study, not just this receptor: Sample size was not predetermined statistically, and investigators were not blinded to group allocation. In validation, the model predicted ophthalmopathy progression with more than 55% sensitivity and around 72% specificity; roughly 11 predicted patients were CT-confirmed with GO in a median of approximately 6.5 months. Most expanded thyroid clonotypes with a frequency above 0.001 also appeared in blood, which suggests that blood repertoires may reflect the immune response in the thyroid. In cross-validation, the 13-signature model distinguished ophthalmopathy from stable hyperthyroidism with about 87% sensitivity and about 84% specificity, and in the test set the corresponding values were roughly 80% and 76%.

Patients with ophthalmopathy had moderately to severely active disease, with a Clinical Activity Score of 3 or more, a NOSPECS grade of 4 or more, and a disease duration of less than 3 months. Patients were excluded if they had other autoimmune diseases, uncontrolled infections, pregnancy or lactation. Clinical symptoms, serum thyroxine, TRAb, thyroid ultrasound and orbital computed tomography formed the basis of the diagnosis. Using Ficoll-Paque density gradient centrifugation, PBMCs were isolated from about 9.4 ml of fresh peripheral blood. Total RNA was extracted using Trizol reagent, and RNA quality was checked on an Agilent 2100 Bioanalyzer. V and J are truncated by 1 base and 13 bases respectively, leaving an intervening sequence of 11 bases. CDR3 length: 11 amino acids, cysteine to phenylalanine. Of the read, only the CDR3 DNA is kept; its 33 bases are in frame from base 1. The germline V gene yields SGHVS for CDR1 and FQNEAQ for CDR2.

The TCR was taken from a woman aged 25-40 years with Graves' ophthalmopathy. Donor details come from another sample of the same person, matched by shared clones. The receptor chain draws on TRBV7-8 and TRBJ2-7; the D gene lacks a confident call. Sequenced sample: blood. At the DNA level, the sequence is TGTGCCAGCAGCTTAGGTCCCGTCGGCTACTTC. Its protein reads: CASSLGPVGYF.